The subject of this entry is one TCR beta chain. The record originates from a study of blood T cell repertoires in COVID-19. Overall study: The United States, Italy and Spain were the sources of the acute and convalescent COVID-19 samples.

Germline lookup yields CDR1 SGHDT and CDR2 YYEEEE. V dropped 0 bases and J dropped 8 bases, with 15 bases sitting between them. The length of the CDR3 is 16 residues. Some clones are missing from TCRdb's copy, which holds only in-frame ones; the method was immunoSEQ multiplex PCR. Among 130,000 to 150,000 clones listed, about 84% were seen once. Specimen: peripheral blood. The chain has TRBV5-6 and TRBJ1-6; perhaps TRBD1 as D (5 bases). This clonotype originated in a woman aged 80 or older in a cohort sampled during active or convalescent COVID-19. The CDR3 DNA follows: TGTGCCAGCAGCTTGGGGACGGGGGGTCAATATTCACCCCTCCACTTT. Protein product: CASSLGTGGQYSPLHF.